This note documents a single T cell receptor beta chain sequence. Its cognate antigen has yet to be identified. Within one base of it there is no much larger clone, and no base qualities were kept. In total, over 600 healthy bone marrow donors made up the cohort. Cohort members were all nominally healthy when sampled, although unrecorded immune exposures were likely present. The donor tested CMV seropositive, placing the donor among the 250 to 300 seropositive members of the cohort. A peripheral blood sample was provided by each donor, and peripheral blood mononuclear cells were used for TCR beta sequencing. The Qiagen DNeasy Blood Extraction Kit was used to extract genomic DNA from the blood cell samples. This record comes from a study of cytomegalovirus exposure and HLA in healthy donors (dated by TCRdb to about 2017). For the wider study: In an earlier analysis of 550 to 750 of the donors, approximately 300 Gb of sequence data and 95 million to 130 million unique TCR beta sequences from some 170 million T cells were reported. A later analysis re-analyzed previously published TCR beta repertoires from about 600 donors and added high-resolution HLA genotyping to study TCR occurrence patterns. On average, roughly 240,000 unique TCR beta nucleotide sequences were sequenced per donor among 300 to 500 genotyped donors of the cohort, with around 19% of those sequences being non-productive. All discovery cohort repertoires had been generated using a single sequencing platform. An early release covering roughly 600 HLA-typed donors comprised about 310 gigabases of sequencing data and around 80 million unique TCR sequences. Rather than using new phenotypic data, the later analysis identified candidate immune exposures from TCR beta sequences and from how often those sequences occurred across donors. The study was designed to test whether signatures of past pathogen exposure could be identified by cataloging public T cell receptors. About five DR-DQ haplotypes were handled as single units for association and clustering because linkage in the cohort was strong. Along with the approximately 650-subject first cohort, a separate validation cohort of over a hundred different subjects was used. Donor age, sex, ethnicity and CMV serostatus were compiled alongside the repertoire data. Of the 398 genotyped donors, over 70% fell in the genetic ancestry cluster associated with self-reported Caucasian donors. The number of donors typed differed by locus, with roughly 620-640 for A, B, C, DRB1 and DQB1, more than 500 for DQA1, nearly 610 for DPA1, and some 450 for DPB1. An earlier analysis of several hundred of the donors used high-throughput TCR beta sequencing to judge whether each TCR beta V gene segment behaved as functional or pseudogenic. HLA typing covered class I and class II loci at four-digit resolution. Using immunosequencing, the study profiled T cell repertoires from 640 or so subjects and related those repertoires to cytomegalovirus serostatus. In a later genetic analysis, genome-wide SNP genotypes for about 55% of the roughly 700 donors were used, and that subset was treated as a discovery cohort. High-throughput TCR immunosequencing, statistical association of individual TCRs with disease status, and machine learning were combined to predict cytomegalovirus infection status.

Points the paper makes about the study in general: In a later analysis, most CMV-associated TCR beta chains were found to appear HLA-restricted, with HLA associations seemingly driven largely by CMV exposure. Most TCR sequences were seen in very few donors, while some public TCRs were found in many individuals. It was suggested by the authors that the approach could potentially be generalized to other disease states and immunological phenotypes. Assigning TCR associations to individual alleles was difficult when HLA alleles, especially DR and DQ, strongly co-occurred. In the study, 150 to 200 TCR beta chains were listed as associated with cytomegalovirus. Some IMGT-functional V segments, including TRBV6-2 and TRBV6-3, could not be told apart with the 87-base-pair reads, so those segments were excluded. In a later genetic analysis, fewer N-insertions in productive TCRs were reported among donors in an Asian-associated ancestry cluster than the approximately 670-donor mean. According to a later analysis, parvovirus B19, influenza, CMV and Epstein-Barr virus appeared linked to several top co-occurrence clusters. Linkage disequilibrium might explain the correlated functional status among segregating V segments, but an unknown experimental factor could not be excluded. A later analysis found that TCR association rates varied across HLA loci, with DRB1 alleles showing the most associated TCRs and HLA-C alleles the fewest. V-gene and J-gene trimming of TCR beta chains was associated with a missense DCLRE1C variant in a later genetic analysis, and the association was replicated in an independent cohort. Some 15 rarely observed V segments, including chromosome 9 orphons, were excluded from the earlier analysis of almost 600 of the donors because counts were too low. In vitro tests confirmed that a few of the cytomegalovirus-associated TCR beta chains recognize cytomegalovirus antigens. The classifier was reported to diagnose cytomegalovirus status with high specificity and sensitivity in both the original cohort and the validation cohort. An earlier analysis of around 600 of the donors showed that most TCR beta V segments appeared in productive rearrangements either about 90% or about 30% of the time, which broadly matched IMGT annotations. A further reported finding was that TCR beta sequences accurately predicted the HLA-A and HLA-B alleles for most subjects in the first cohort. In a later analysis, HLA-associated TCR beta chains showed more clonal expansion and lower generation probabilities than non-associated chains that were equally common. The presence/absence analyses assumed that sequencing depth was roughly uniform across donors, and that assumption may not be true. Because HLA typing was unavailable for some donors at each locus, only the typed subset was used in association tests. Only TCR beta chains were sequenced in this cohort, and the absence of alpha or paired-chain data limited detectable features. The only immune exposure information available for the cohort was CMV serostatus. A cluster of highly shared sequence variants was judged likely to represent a technical artifact of the sequencing pipeline. A later analysis associated 17,000 or so TCR beta sequences with specific HLA alleles at a false discovery rate of 0.05.

Library preparation employed the immunoSEQ multiplex PCR assay. For the multiplex PCR, a mixture combining 60 forward primers for TCR Vbeta segments and 13 reverse primers for TCR Jbeta segments was used. The CDR3 region of rearranged TCR beta genes was amplified from genomic DNA with a multiplex PCR assay. The Illumina HiSeq System was used to sequence the amplified TCR beta libraries as 87-base-pair reads. In the authors' own workflow: A later analysis counted about 82 million unique TCR beta chains across the 550 to 800 repertoires, and 10 million to 12 million of these chains were shared by at least two donors. Raw reads were error-corrected and collapsed into unique sequences with a nearest-neighbor algorithm that merged closely related sequences to remove PCR and sequencing errors. Alignment of CDR3 sequences to IMGT reference sequences was used to assign V, D and J gene segments. Each retained sequence needed at least a six-nucleotide match to both a V gene segment and a J gene segment. A rearrangement counted as productive if the CDR3 had no stop codons and remained in frame with V and J, and every other rearrangement counted as non-productive. CDR3 was defined according to IMGT convention as the region running from the second conserved V-encoded cysteine to the conserved J-encoded phenylalanine. In an earlier analysis of more than 550 of the donors, sequences lacking an unambiguous match to a single V gene segment were excluded. An earlier analysis of a few hundred of the donors called V segments functional above 56.7% productive rearrangements and segregating when the between-donor standard deviation exceeded 5%. To diagnose cytomegalovirus status from the catalog of TCR beta chain sequences, a statistical classification framework was built. In a later analysis, TCR nucleotide sequences were compared against IMGT/GENE-DB human TR gene sequences so that V and J genes could be assigned. A later analysis assigned CDR3 sequences and most-parsimonious VDJ recombination scenarios with the TCRdist pipeline. In a later analysis, each TCR beta chain was defined by its CDR3 amino acid sequence together with its V-gene family, and reads without a unique V-gene family were excluded. To address suspected cross-contamination and a sequencing artifact, a later analysis removed around 590 highly shared, low-generation-probability nucleotide sequences. In a later analysis, a clonal expansion index was calculated for each public chain from normalized within-repertoire ranks of inferred template counts. In a later analysis, generation probabilities were computed using a VDJ recombination model fitted to out-of-frame rearrangements, and the results were checked against IGoR. In a later analysis, hypergeometric tests were used to score TCR-TCR, TCR-HLA and TCR-CMV co-occurrence, with a repertoire-size bias correction applied to TCR pairs. A later analysis estimated false discovery rates by permuting HLA or CMV assignments 20 times. In a later analysis, co-occurring TCRs were grouped with DBSCAN, and TCRdist sequence similarity was added when clustering was performed within HLA-allele-positive subsets. Repertoires with fewer than 30,000 or more than 120,000 public chains, plus five repertoires with anomalous nucleotide sharing, were excluded from co-occurrence clustering. TCRdb provides this immuneACCESS table in a form limited to in-frame rearrangements. Some clones are lacking; in checked studies, under half of them reflect an unresolved V gene, and why the rest are absent is not known. That table supplies the V and J calls and clone size; D and trimming were determined from the DNA. The sample yields about 120,000 clones; approximately 80% were counted once. About 10% of the sample is held by the ten biggest clonotypes.

The CDR3 covers 13 residues, taking in both the cysteine and the phenylalanine. Only CDR3 DNA is held: 39 bases, read in frame from base 1. Trimming takes 6 bases from V and 2 bases from J, and the germline ends sit 11 bases apart. CDR1 and CDR2, looked up from the germline V gene, are SQVTM and ANQGSEA. This TCR was sampled from a man aged 35 to 55 in good health and CMV-seropositive. Recombination linked TRBV29-1 to TRBJ1-3; perhaps TRBD1 is the D gene, with 5 bases matching. The material sequenced was PBMCs. The CDR3: CSVGRDPGNTIYF. Here is the DNA: TGCAGCGTAGGGAGGGACCCTGGAAACACCATATATTTT.